This TCR beta chain was captured in a study of T cells in Graves' hyperthyroidism and ophthalmopathy. Germline V gives CDR1 SGDLS, CDR2 YYNGEE. The V gene lost 6 bases and the J gene lost 8 bases, with 26 bases spanning the gap. The CDR3 runs 16 residues. RNA transcripts were the template for amplifying TCR beta CDR3 regions. A first-round RT-PCR of the TCR CDR3 used the HTBI primer set. MiXCR, run by TCRdb on the multiplex PCR reads, gives a single entry per CDR3 protein. The sample carries 250,000 to 300,000 distinct CDR3 sequences, 10% to 15% recorded once. The hyperthyroidism was newly diagnosed and had lasted under 2 months; the patients were aged 18 to 65.

The material sequenced was blood. This chain links TRBV9 with TRBJ1-2; a possible D gene is TRBD1 (6 bases). The receptor comes from a woman aged 30 to 39 with Graves' hyperthyroidism that later progressed to Graves' ophthalmopathy. The CDR3, as DNA: TGTGCCAGCACCCGTAATCCGGACAGCGAACTGGGCGGCTACACCTTC. Its protein product is CASTRNPDSELGGYTF.